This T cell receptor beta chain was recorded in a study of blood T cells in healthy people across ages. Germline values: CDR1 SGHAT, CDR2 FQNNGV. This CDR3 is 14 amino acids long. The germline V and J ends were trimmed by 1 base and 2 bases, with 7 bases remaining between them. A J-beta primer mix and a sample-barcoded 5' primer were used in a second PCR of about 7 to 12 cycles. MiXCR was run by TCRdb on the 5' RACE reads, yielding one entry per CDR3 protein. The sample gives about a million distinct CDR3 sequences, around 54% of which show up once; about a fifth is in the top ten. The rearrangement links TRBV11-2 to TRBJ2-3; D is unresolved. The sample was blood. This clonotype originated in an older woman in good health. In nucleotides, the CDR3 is TGTGCCAGCAGCTTAGTCTGGCCCACAGATACGCAGTATTTT. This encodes CASSLVWPTDTQYF. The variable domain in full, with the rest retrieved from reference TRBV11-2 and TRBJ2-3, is EAGVAQSPRYKIIEKRQSVAFWCNPISGHATLYWYQQILGQGPKLLIQFQNNGVVDDSQLPKDRFSAERLKGVDSTLKIQPAKLEDSAVYLCASSLVWPTDTQYFGPGTRLTVL.